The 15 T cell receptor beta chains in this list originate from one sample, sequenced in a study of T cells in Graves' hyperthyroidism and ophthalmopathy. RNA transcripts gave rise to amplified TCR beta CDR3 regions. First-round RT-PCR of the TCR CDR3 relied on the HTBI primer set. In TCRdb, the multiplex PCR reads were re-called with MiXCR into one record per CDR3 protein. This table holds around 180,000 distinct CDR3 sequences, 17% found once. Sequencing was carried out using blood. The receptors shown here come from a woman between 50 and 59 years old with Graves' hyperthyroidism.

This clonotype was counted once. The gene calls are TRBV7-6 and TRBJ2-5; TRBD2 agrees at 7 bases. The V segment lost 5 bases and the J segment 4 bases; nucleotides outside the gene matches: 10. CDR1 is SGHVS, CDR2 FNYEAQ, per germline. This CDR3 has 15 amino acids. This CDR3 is CASSPWTSLGETQYF. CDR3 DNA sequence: TGTGCCAGCAGCCCCTGGACTAGTTTAGGAGAGACCCAGTACTTC.

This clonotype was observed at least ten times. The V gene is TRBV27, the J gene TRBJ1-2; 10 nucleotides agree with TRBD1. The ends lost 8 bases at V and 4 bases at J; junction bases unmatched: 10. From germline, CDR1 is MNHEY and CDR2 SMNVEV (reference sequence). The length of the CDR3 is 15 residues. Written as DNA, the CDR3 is TGTGCCAGCTTGGGACAGGGGAGTTGGGGCTATGGCTACACCTTC. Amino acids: CASLGQGSWGYGYTF.

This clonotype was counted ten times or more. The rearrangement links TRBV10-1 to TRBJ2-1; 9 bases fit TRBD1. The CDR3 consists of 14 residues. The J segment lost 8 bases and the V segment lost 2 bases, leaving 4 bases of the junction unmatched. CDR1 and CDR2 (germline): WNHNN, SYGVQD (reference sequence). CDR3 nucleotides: TGCGCCAGCAGTGAGGGACAGGGGAAGGATGAGCAGTTCTTC. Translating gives CASSEGQGKDEQFF.

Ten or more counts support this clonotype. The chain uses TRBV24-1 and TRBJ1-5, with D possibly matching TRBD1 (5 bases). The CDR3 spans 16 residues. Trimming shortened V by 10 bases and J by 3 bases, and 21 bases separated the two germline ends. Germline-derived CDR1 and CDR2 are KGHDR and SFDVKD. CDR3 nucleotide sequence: TGTGCCACTGCCCGGGGGGATCTCGGCGACAATCAGCCCCAGCATTTT. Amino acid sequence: CATARGDLGDNQPQHF.

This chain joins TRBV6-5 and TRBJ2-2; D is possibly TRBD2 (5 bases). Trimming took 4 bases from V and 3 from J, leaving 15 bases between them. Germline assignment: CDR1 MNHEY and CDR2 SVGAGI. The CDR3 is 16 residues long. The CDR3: CASSFSKGVDTGELFF. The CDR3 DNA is TGTGCCAGCAGTTTCTCGAAGGGAGTGGACACCGGGGAGCTGTTTTTT.

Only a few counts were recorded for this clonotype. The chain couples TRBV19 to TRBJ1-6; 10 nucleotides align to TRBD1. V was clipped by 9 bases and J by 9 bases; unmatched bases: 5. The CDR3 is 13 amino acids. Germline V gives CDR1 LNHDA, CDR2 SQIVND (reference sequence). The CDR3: CASSGTGASPLHF. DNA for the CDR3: TGTGCCAGCTCCGGGACAGGGGCTTCACCCCTCCACTTT. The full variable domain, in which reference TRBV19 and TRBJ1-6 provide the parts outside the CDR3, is DGGITQSPKYLFRKEGQNVTLSCEQNLNHDAMYWYRQDPGQGLRLIYYSQIVNDFQKGDIAEGYSVSREKKESFPLTVTSAQKNPTAFYLCASSGTGASPLHFGNGTRLTVT.

CDR3 in DNA: TGCGCCAGCAGGGAAAAGACAGGGGATGGCTACACCTTC. It specifies CASREKTGDGYTF. This chain uses TRBV5-1 with TRBJ1-2; 8 nucleotides match TRBD1. Germline V CDR1 and CDR2: SGHRS, YFSETQ. Trimming at V came to 5 bases and at J to 6 bases, leaving 6 bases not matched to a gene. The length of the CDR3 is 13 residues.

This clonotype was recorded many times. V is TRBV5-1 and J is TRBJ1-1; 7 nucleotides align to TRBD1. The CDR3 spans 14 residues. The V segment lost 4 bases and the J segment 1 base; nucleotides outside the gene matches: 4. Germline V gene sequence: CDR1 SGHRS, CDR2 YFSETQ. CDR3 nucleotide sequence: TGCGCCAGCAGCAAAGGGACAGCGAACACTGAAGCTTTCTTT. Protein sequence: CASSKGTANTEAFF.

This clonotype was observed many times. The CDR3 is CASRPGTNVRNEQFF. For the CDR3, the DNA is TGTGCCAGTAGACCCGGGACTAACGTCAGAAATGAGCAGTTCTTC. The V and J genes are TRBV19 and TRBJ2-1; 7 nucleotides match TRBD2. The germline V gene encodes CDR1 LNHDA and CDR2 SQIVND (reference sequence). Trimming took 6 bases from V and 7 from J; bases not matched to a gene: 12. This CDR3 is 15 amino acids long.

The CDR3 nucleotides read TGTGCCAGTAGTAAGGGCCAGCAAGAGACCCAGTACTTC. This codes for CASSKGQQETQYF. The gene calls are TRBV19 and TRBJ2-5; D remains unclear. There are 13 residues in the CDR3. Germline loops: CDR1 LNHDA, CDR2 SQIVND (reference sequence). The ends were cut back, 4 bases at V and 2 bases at J, with 8 bases in the middle.

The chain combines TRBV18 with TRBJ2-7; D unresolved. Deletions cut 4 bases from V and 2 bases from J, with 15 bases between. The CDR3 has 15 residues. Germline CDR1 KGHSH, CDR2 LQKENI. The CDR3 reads CASSRTTGGPYEQYF. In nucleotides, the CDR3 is TGTGCCAGCTCACGGACGACCGGCGGTCCCTACGAGCAGTACTTC.

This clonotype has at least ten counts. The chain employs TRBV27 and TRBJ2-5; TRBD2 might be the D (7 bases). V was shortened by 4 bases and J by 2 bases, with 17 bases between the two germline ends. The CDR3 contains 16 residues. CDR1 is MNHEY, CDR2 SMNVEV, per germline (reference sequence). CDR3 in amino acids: CASSSSQGGAQETQYF. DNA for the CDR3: TGTGCCAGCAGTTCCTCACAGGGAGGGGCGCAAGAGACCCAGTACTTC.

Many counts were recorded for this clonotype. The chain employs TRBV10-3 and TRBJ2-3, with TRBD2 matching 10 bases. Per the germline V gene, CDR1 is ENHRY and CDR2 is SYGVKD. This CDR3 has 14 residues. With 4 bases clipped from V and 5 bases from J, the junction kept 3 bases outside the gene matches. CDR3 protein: CAISASGGKDTQYF. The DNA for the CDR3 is TGTGCCATCAGTGCTAGCGGGGGTAAAGATACGCAGTATTTT.

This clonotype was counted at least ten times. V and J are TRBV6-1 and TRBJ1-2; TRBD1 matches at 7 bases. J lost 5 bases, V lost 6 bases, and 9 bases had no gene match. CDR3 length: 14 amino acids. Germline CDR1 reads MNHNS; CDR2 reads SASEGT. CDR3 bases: TGTGCCAGCAGGGAGACAGGGAAGTCTTATGGCTACACCTTC. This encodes CASRETGKSYGYTF.

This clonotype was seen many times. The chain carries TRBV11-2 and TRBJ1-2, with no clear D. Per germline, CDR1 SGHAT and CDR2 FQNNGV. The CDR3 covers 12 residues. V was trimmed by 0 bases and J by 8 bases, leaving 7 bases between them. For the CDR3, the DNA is TGTGCCAGCAGCTTAGAAGGGAACGGCTACACCTTC. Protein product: CASSLEGNGYTF.